This T cell receptor beta chain appears in the sequencing data of a study of T cell responses to AZD1222 COVID-19 vaccine. Study-level findings and limits: Possibly, clonal diversity was underestimated; donors were largely white British and included more females.

V was cut by 4 bases and J by 0 bases, with 6 bases left in between. Germline V gives CDR1 MGHDK, CDR2 SYGVNS. The CDR3 is made up of 13 amino acids. Sequencing used immunoSEQ multiplex PCR; TCRdb keeps in-frame clones, though not all of them. The sample has over 150,000 clones, 93% seen once. Regarding this clone: Its cognate antigen is unknown.

This TCR derives from an adult who received the AZD1222 COVID-19 vaccine. The genes are TRBV25-1 and TRBJ1-1, with D perhaps matching TRBD1 (5 bases). The specimen comprised peripheral blood, sampled 28 days after the second AZD1222 dose. This CDR3 is CASSAGLNTEAFF. CDR3 nucleotide sequence: TGTGCCAGCAGTGCAGGGTTGAACACTGAAGCTTTCTTT.